The 7 T cell receptor beta chains in this list originate from one sample, sequenced in a study of T cells in Graves' hyperthyroidism and ophthalmopathy (dated by TCRdb to the late 2010s). Receptor amplification or capture employed multiplex PCR. The data were produced on an Illumina HiSeq 2000. TCR beta CDR3 regions were amplified from RNA transcripts. A first-round RT-PCR of the TCR CDR3 used the HTBI primer set with the Qiagen OneStep RT-PCR kit. TCRdb handled the public reads itself, with Q25 trimming in fastp and clone calling in MiXCR, and kept productive beta chains. Every entry covers one CDR3 protein and lists the most common genes and DNA from its rows. In this sample the table shows approximately 600,000 distinct CDR3 sequences, about a sixth of which occur a single time. Around 3.9% of the sample comes from the top ten. Sequencing was carried out using blood. These receptors all come from a woman in her thirties with Graves' hyperthyroidism.

This clonotype was observed a handful of times. V is TRBV12-3 or TRBV12-4 and J is TRBJ1-5; 10 positions agree with TRBD1. The CDR3 runs to 17 residues. V gave up 3 bases and J gave up 2 bases; unmatched junction bases: 7. The CDR3 nucleotides are TGTGCCAGCAGTTTGACAGGGGGCGCCTTGGGCAATCAGCCCCAGCATTTT. It is translated as CASSLTGGALGNQPQHF.

This clonotype was recorded at least ten times. V gene TRBV7-8 combines with J gene TRBJ1-6; D uncertain. Trimming pared 1 base from V and 7 bases from J, leaving 8 bases between. Germline V lookup: CDR1 SGHVS, CDR2 FQNEAQ. The CDR3 covers 14 residues. The CDR3: CASSLGDGNSPLHF. The CDR3 DNA sequence: TGTGCCAGCAGCTTAGGAGACGGAAATTCACCCCTCCACTTT.

This clonotype was seen a handful of times. The chain recombines TRBV5-6 with TRBJ1-2; 9 nucleotides align to TRBD1. The CDR3 is made up of 17 amino acids. Germline values: CDR1 SGHDT, CDR2 YYEEEE. Unmatched junction bases numbered 7, after V lost 0 bases and J lost 1 base. The CDR3 bases are TGTGCCAGCAGCTTGGGTTGGGGACAGGGCCTTAACTATGGCTACACCTTC. It codes for CASSLGWGQGLNYGYTF.

The sample holds many counts of this clonotype. V gene TRBV7-9 combines with J gene TRBJ2-3, with 9 nucleotides matching TRBD1. J lost 1 base, V lost 4 bases, and 3 bases had no gene match. The CDR3 is 15 residues long. Germline CDR1 SEHNR, CDR2 FQNEAQ (reference sequence). The CDR3 nucleotides read TGTGCCAGCAGCTCAAGGACAGGGGGCACAGATACGCAGTATTTT. Residues: CASSSRTGGTDTQYF.

This clonotype was seen only a few times. The V and J genes are TRBV20-1 and TRBJ1-2; a possible D gene is TRBD1 (5 bases). Per the germline V gene, CDR1 is DFQATT and CDR2 is SNEGSKA (reference sequence). CDR3 length: 14 amino acids. Trimming took off 3 bases at V and 2 bases at J, with 13 bases between the two ends. The CDR3 region is CSARDWGENYGYTF. In DNA, the CDR3 is TGCAGTGCTAGGGATTGGGGGGAGAACTATGGCTACACCTTC.

V gene TRBV6-4 combines with J gene TRBJ1-6; D perhaps matches TRBD1 (5 bases). Germline loops: CDR1 MRHNA, CDR2 SNTAGT. This CDR3 is built from 14 residues. Between the trimmed V and J ends, which lost 0 bases and 5 bases, there was a span of 5 bases. The CDR3: CASSDSGDNSPLHF. In DNA, the CDR3 is TGTGCCAGCAGTGACTCAGGGGATAATTCACCCCTCCACTTT.

In this sample, this clonotype turned up many times. Written as DNA, the CDR3 is TGCGCCAGCAGCTTGCGGCTAGGACGCGGGGAAGAGCAGTACTTC. Translation: CASSLRLGRGEEQYF. This chain uses TRBV5-1 with TRBJ2-7; a possible D gene is TRBD2 (6 bases). Germline CDR1 SGHRS, CDR2 YFSETQ. V was trimmed by 1 base and J by 7 bases, leaving 18 bases between them. CDR3 length: 15 amino acids.